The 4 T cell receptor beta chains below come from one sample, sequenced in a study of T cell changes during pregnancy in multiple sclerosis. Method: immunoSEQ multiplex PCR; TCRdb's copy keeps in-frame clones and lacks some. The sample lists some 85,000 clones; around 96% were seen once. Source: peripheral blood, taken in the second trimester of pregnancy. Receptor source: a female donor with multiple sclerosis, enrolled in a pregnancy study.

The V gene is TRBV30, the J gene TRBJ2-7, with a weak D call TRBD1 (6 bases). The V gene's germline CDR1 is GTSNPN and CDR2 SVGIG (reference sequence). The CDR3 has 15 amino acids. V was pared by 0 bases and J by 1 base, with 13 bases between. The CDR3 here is CAWSVRRTESYEQYF. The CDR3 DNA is TGTGCCTGGAGTGTTCGGAGGACAGAGTCCTACGAGCAGTACTTC.

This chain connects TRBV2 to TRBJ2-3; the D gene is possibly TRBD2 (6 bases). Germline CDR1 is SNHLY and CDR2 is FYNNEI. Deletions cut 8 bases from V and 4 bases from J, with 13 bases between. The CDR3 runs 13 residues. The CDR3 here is CASRTGVADTQYF. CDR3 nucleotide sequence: TGTGCCAGCCGAACGGGAGTGGCAGATACGCAGTATTTT.

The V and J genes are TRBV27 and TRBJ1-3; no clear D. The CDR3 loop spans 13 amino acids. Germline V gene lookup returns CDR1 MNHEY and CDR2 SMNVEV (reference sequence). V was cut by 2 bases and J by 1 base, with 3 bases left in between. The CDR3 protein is CASSLTSGNTIYF. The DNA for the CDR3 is TGTGCCAGCAGTTTAACATCTGGAAACACCATATATTTT.

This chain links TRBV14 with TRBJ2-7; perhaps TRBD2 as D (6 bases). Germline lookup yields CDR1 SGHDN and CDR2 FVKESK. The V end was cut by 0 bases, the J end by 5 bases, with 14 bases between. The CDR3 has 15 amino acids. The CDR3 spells CASSQDLIGSDEQYF. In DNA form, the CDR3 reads TGTGCCAGCAGCCAAGATCTAATCGGGAGCGACGAGCAGTACTTC.